Listed below are T cell receptor beta chains from one sample, sequenced in a study of T cell clones after liver transplantation. The protocol was immunoSEQ multiplex PCR, while the TCRdb copy is restricted to in-frame clones and leaves out a portion. The sample records about 45,000 clones, 86% being singletons. Here the sequenced sample was CD4+ T cells from blood, taken 24 months after liver transplant. These TCRs come from a human patient who received a liver transplant. A share of the T cells may be of graft donor origin. CDR3s include the opening cysteine and the closing phenylalanine or tryptophan. Fields, in order: V gene, clone size, J gene, D gene, CDR3 protein, CDR3 DNA. The D gene is left open where the match is weak. Size is omitted from some rows. Given values are once, few, many or a class for expanded clones.

TRBV10-2	NA	TRBJ1-5	TRBD1	CASKGQGKQPQHF	TGCGCCAGCAAGGGACAGGGTAAACAGCCCCAGCATTTT
TRBV28	few	TRBJ1-1	NA	CACSRSQNTEAFF	TGTGCCTGCTCCAGGTCTCAGAACACTGAAGCTTTCTTT
TRBV5-4	NA	TRBJ2-7	TRBD2	CASSRPGLATYEQYF	TGTGCCAGCAGCCGACCGGGACTAGCGACCTACGAGCAGTACTTC
TRBV18	NA	TRBJ1-2	NA	CASSPLGQGSFDGYTF	TGTGCCAGCTCACCGCTCGGCCAGGGAAGTTTCGATGGCTACACCTTC
TRBV6-1	NA	TRBJ1-1	NA	CASSGPGLLIAMNTEAFF	TGTGCCAGCAGTGGGCCGGGACTACTGATCGCTATGAACACTGAAGCTTTCTTT
TRBV6-6	NA	TRBJ1-6	NA	CASKTTSYNSPLHF	TGTGCCAGCAAAACTACCTCCTATAATTCACCCCTCCACTTT
TRBV5-1	NA	TRBJ2-6	NA	CASSLRGAGANVLTF	TGCGCCAGCAGCTTGAGGGGGGCTGGGGCCAACGTCCTGACTTTC
TRBV10-3	NA	TRBJ2-7	TRBD1	CAISGTDYEQYF	TGTGCCATCAGCGGGACAGACTACGAGCAGTACTTC
TRBV28	NA	TRBJ1-2	NA	CAALSRFNLGYTF	TGTGCTGCACTTTCCAGGTTCAACTTAGGCTACACCTTC
TRBV6-5	NA	TRBJ1-1	NA	CASSYTRILNTEAFF	TGTGCCAGCAGTTACACTCGGATATTGAACACTGAAGCTTTCTTT
TRBV11-2	NA	TRBJ2-7	NA	CASSQDSLSYEQYF	TGTGCCAGCAGCCAAGACAGCCTCTCCTACGAGCAGTACTTC
TRBV28	NA	TRBJ2-7	TRBD1	CASSLWLQGAREQYF	TGTGCCAGCAGTTTATGGTTACAGGGGGCGAGGGAGCAGTACTTC
TRBV7-9	NA	TRBJ2-3	TRBD2	CASSLAGATDTQYF	TGTGCCAGCAGCCTAGCGGGAGCGACAGATACGCAGTATTTT
TRBV6-1	NA	TRBJ1-1	NA	CASSQLLGNTEAFF	TGTGCCAGCAGTCAACTACTAGGGAACACTGAAGCTTTCTTT
TRBV11-3	NA	TRBJ2-5	NA	CASSLQGPQETQYF	TGTGCCAGCAGCTTACAGGGTCCCCAAGAGACCCAGTACTTC